This T cell receptor beta chain was recovered during a study of CD8 T cells in ankylosing spondylitis. Study results and caveats: Certain motif variants had earlier appeared in reactive arthritis synovial fluid and blood. Characteristic of ankylosing spondylitis blood, it appeared, was a TCR beta motif comprising several highly homologous variants. Reportedly, disease-linked clones are significantly enriched in ankylosing spondylitis patients' matched synovial fluid.

Each CDR3 protein is one row after TCRdb ran MiXCR on the 5' RACE reads. The repertoire includes roughly 86,000 distinct CDR3 sequences, roughly 9.6% of them detected once, and roughly 5.6% sits in the top ten. CDR1 and CDR2 from the germline V gene are DFQATT and SNEGSKA (reference sequence). The CDR3 runs to 19 residues. The ends lost 3 bases at V and 1 base at J; junction bases unmatched: 14. This clonotype was detected many times. Its antigen is unknown. Source material: blood, either unsorted or a sorted T cell fraction (not recorded which). This TCR came from a male donor with ankylosing spondylitis or in good health (not recorded which). J is TRBJ2-3 and V is TRBV20-1, with 12 bases aligning to TRBD2. The CDR3 sequence: CSARIGPALAGGGTDTQYF. The CDR3 DNA follows: TGCAGTGCTAGGATCGGCCCCGCACTAGCGGGGGGCGGCACAGATACGCAGTATTTT.